One T cell receptor (beta chain) is described in this entry. Its antigen is still unknown. These data belong to a study of Graves' ophthalmopathy and Graves' hyperthyroidism. General study results and limits: Both an approximately 70% sensitivity and an approximately 72% specificity characterized the model's predictions of ophthalmopathy progression.

Ophthalmopathy donors showed moderate-to-severe activity, CAS ≥3, NOSPECS ≥4 and a duration under 3 months. Clinical symptoms, serum thyroxine, TRAb, thyroid ultrasound and orbital computed tomography formed the basis of diagnosis. From RNA, the CDR3 regions of TCR beta chains were amplified and sequenced. Amplification began with first-round RT-PCR using HTBI primers, then second-round multiplex PCR was performed. From the multiplex PCR reads, TCRdb called clonotypes with MiXCR, one entry per CDR3 protein. The data contain 230,000 or so distinct CDR3 sequences, about 47% of them singletons. Per the germline V gene, CDR1 is MNHNY and CDR2 is SVGAGI (reference sequence). The CDR3 covers 16 residues. V was cut by 4 bases and J by 0 bases, with 10 bases left in between.

The receptor was derived from an adult man with Graves' ophthalmopathy. The chain links TRBV6-6 to TRBJ1-6; D might be TRBD1 (6 bases). Sequenced input: peripheral blood. The CDR3 sequence is CASSWLQGSYNSPLHF. CDR3 sequence (DNA): TGTGCCAGCAGTTGGCTACAGGGCTCCTATAATTCACCCCTCCACTTT.